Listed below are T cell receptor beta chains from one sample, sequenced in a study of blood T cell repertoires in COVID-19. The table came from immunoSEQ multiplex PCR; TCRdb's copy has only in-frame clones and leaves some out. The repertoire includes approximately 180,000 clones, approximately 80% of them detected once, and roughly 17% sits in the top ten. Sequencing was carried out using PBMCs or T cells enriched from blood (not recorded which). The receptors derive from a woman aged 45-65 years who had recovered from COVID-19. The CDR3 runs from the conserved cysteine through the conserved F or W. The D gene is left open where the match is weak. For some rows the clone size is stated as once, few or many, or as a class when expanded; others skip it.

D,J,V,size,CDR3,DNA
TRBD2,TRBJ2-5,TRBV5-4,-,CASSTGTSGDVETQYF,TGTGCCAGCAGCACCGGGACTAGCGGGGACGTAGAGACCCAGTACTTC
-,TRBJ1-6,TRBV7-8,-,CASSFYRQGGNSPLHF,TGTGCCAGCAGCTTCTACCGCCAGGGTGGTAATTCACCCCTCCACTTT
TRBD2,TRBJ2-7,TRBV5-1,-,CASRLGTSGSYEQYF,TGCGCCAGCAGGTTAGGGACTAGCGGATCCTACGAGCAGTACTTC
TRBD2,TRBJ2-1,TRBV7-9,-,CASSSLAGPYNEQFF,TGTGCCAGCAGCTCCTTAGCGGGACCTTACAATGAGCAGTTCTTC
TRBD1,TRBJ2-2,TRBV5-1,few,CASSSLGGSGELFF,TGCGCCAGCAGTTCTCTAGGGGGCTCCGGGGAGCTGTTTTTT
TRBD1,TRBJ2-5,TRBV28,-,CASSFRQGLYQETQYF,TGTGCCAGCAGTTTTAGACAGGGGTTGTACCAAGAGACCCAGTACTTC
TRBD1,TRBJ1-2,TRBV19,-,CASSNRQGNDYGYAF,TGTGCCAGTAGTAACCGACAGGGAAACGACTATGGCTACGCCTTC
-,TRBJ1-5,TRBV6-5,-,CASSYSGPSNQPQHF,TGTGCCAGCAGTTACTCGGGGCCTAGCAATCAGCCCCAGCATTTT
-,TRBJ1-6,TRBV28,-,CANVRGGNSPLHF,TGTGCCAACGTCCGGGGGGGTAATTCACCCCTCCACTTT
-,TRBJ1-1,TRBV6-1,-,CASSEDRYTEAFF,TGTGCCAGCAGTGAAGACAGGTACACTGAAGCTTTCTTT
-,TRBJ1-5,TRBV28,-,CASSLYQGNQPQHF,TGTGCCAGCAGTTTATACCAGGGCAATCAGCCCCAGCATTTT
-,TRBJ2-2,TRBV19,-,CASSIDVWAGAGELFF,TGTGCCAGTAGTATAGATGTGTGGGCAGGGGCCGGGGAGCTGTTTTTT
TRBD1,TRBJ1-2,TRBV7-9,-,CASSRTGELTGYTF,TGTGCCAGCAGCCGAACAGGGGAGTTGACTGGCTACACCTTC
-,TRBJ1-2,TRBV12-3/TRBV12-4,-,CASNTGTYGYTF,TGTGCCAGCAACACAGGGACCTATGGCTACACCTTC
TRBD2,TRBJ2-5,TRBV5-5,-,CASRTSGGVQETQYF,TGTGCCAGCAGGACTAGCGGAGGAGTGCAAGAGACCCAGTACTTC
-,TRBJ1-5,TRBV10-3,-,CAISDSLSNQPQHF,TGTGCCATCAGTGATAGCCTAAGCAATCAGCCCCAGCATTTT
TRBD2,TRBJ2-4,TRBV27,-,CASSLGTSGRRGNIQYF,TGTGCCAGCAGTCTGGGGACTAGCGGGAGGCGGGGTAACATTCAGTACTTC
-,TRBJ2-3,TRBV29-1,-,CSADRNTHRRAQYF,TGCAGCGCAGATCGTAACACCCATAGGAGAGCGCAGTATTTT
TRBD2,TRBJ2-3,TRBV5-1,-,CASSLSGLAGSRYTDTQYF,TGCGCCAGCAGCTTGTCCGGACTAGCGGGAAGTAGGTACACAGATACGCAGTATTTT
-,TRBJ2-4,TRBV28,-,CASSTPAGAGNIQYF,TGTGCCAGCAGTACCCCTGCGGGGGCGGGTAACATTCAGTACTTC
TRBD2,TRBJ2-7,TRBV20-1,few,CSASGTSGGSYEQYF,TGCAGTGCTAGTGGGACTAGCGGGGGCTCCTACGAGCAGTACTTC
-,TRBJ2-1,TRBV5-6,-,CASTLGRGPYNEQFF,TGTGCCAGCACCTTGGGGAGGGGGCCCTACAATGAGCAGTTCTTC
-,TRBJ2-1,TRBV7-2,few,CASSLDRPNEQFF,TGTGCCAGCAGCTTAGACAGGCCGAATGAGCAGTTCTTC
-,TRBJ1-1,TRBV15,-,CATSSNLGLLNTEAFF,TGTGCCACCAGCTCGAACTTGGGACTACTGAACACTGAAGCTTTCTTT
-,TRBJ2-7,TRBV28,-,CASSSATRAVSYEQYF,TGTGCCAGCAGTTCCGCGACTAGAGCGGTCTCCTACGAGCAGTACTTC
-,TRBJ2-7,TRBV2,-,CASSEVATNSYEQYF,TGTGCCAGCAGTGAAGTGGCGACTAATTCCTACGAGCAGTACTTC
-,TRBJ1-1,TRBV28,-,CASNLLGAHEAFF,TGTGCCAGCAACCTTTTGGGGGCACATGAAGCTTTCTTT
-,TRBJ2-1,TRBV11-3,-,CASSTTEYNEQFF,TGTGCCAGCAGCACGACAGAATACAATGAGCAGTTCTTC
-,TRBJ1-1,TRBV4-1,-,CASSQQQNMNTEAFF,TGCGCCAGCAGCCAACAACAGAACATGAACACTGAAGCTTTCTTT
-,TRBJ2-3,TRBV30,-,CACPDTSTYTQYF,TGTGCCTGCCCTGACACCAGCACTTATACGCAGTATTTT
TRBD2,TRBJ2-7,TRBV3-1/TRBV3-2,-,CASSLMPGLAGAYEQYF,TGTGCCAGCAGCCTCATGCCGGGACTAGCGGGAGCATACGAGCAGTACTTC
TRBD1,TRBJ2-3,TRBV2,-,CASSDGTGAVGTQYF,TGTGCCAGCAGTGATGGGACAGGGGCGGTGGGTACGCAGTATTTT
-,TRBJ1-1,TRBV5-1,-,CASSLGQVMAEAFF,TGCGCCAGCAGCTTGGGGCAAGTTATGGCTGAAGCTTTCTTT
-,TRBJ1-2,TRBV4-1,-,CASSQDLYRSDYGYTF,TGCGCCAGCAGCCAAGATCTTTACAGGTCAGACTATGGCTACACCTTC
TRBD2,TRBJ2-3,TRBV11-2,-,CASSLATSGRSTDTQYF,TGTGCCAGCAGCTTAGCCACTAGCGGGAGGAGCACAGATACGCAGTATTTT
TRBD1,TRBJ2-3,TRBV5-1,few,CASSRGQSTDTQYF,TGCGCCAGCAGCCGGGGACAGAGCACAGATACGCAGTATTTT
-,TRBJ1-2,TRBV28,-,CASIGGPISYGYTF,TGTGCCAGCATCGGGGGGCCGATCAGCTATGGCTACACCTTC
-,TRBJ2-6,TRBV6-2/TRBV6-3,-,CASSLDTQRGFSGANVLTF,TGTGCCAGCAGTTTGGACACACAAAGGGGTTTTTCTGGGGCCAACGTCCTGACTTTC
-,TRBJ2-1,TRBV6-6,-,CASKGESYNEQFF,TGTGCCAGCAAGGGGGAGTCGTACAATGAGCAGTTCTTC
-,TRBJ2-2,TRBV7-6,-,CASSLGRGGGFGELFF,TGTGCCAGCAGCTTAGGAAGAGGCGGGGGCTTCGGGGAGCTGTTTTTT
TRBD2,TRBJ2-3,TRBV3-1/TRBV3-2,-,CASSQVSSGRRRDSDTQYF,TGTGCCAGCAGCCAAGTTTCTAGCGGGAGGCGGAGGGATTCAGATACGCAGTATTTT